The source of this TCR beta chain is a study of response to subunit inactivated influenza vaccine. The CDR3 consists of 14 residues. Germline values: CDR1 SGHTA, CDR2 FQGNSA. Trimming took off 5 bases at V and 3 bases at J, with 13 bases between the two ends. Whole-study findings and limits: With each seasonal influenza vaccination, the authors suggested, few new T cells are recruited.

TCRdb re-called the RT-PCR reads through MiXCR, storing one row per CDR3 protein. Among 160,000 or so distinct CDR3 sequences listed, roughly 11% were seen once. As for this clonotype: Its target is not known.

The starting material was non-naive T cells sorted from PBMCs, obtained roughly 46 days after vaccination. The sequence was obtained from a man between 45 and 60 years old who received an inactivated influenza vaccine. This chain connects TRBV7-2 to TRBJ1-1; a possible D gene is TRBD1 (6 bases). The chain's CDR3 is CASSPMPGDTEAFF. The CDR3, as DNA: TGTGCCAGCAGCCCTATGCCAGGGGACACTGAAGCTTTCTTT.